A single sample is the source of the 14 T cell receptor beta chains below, sequenced in a study of blood T cell repertoires in COVID-19 (TCRdb year 2020). Library generation was performed with the immunoSEQ multiplex PCR assay. This is the immuneACCESS table as TCRdb keeps it, with only in-frame sequences that have V and J called. A part of the clones is gone; compared with another copy, unresolved V genes explain less than half, and the rest is unexplained. This sample has just over 70,000 clones in its table, and around three quarters of those were observed once. Roughly 35% of the sample is held by the ten biggest clonotypes. Input material: peripheral blood. The source is a woman aged 70-85 years with acute or convalescent COVID-19.

The V and J genes are TRBV5-1 and TRBJ2-7; the match to TRBD1 covers 10 bases. V lost 0 bases to trimming and J lost 6 bases; unmatched junction nucleotides: 6. Germline assignment: CDR1 SGHRS and CDR2 YFSETQ. This CDR3 contains 15 residues. CDR3 coding DNA: TGCGCCAGCAGCTTGGCGGGGACAGGGGATCGCGAGCAGTACTTC. Translated, it gives CASSLAGTGDREQYF.

The rearrangement uses TRBV10-3 and TRBJ2-5; TRBD2 matches at 7 bases. Trimming took 4 bases from V and 1 from J; bases not matched to a gene: 6. In germline, CDR1 is ENHRY, CDR2 SYGVKD. This CDR3 region has 15 residues. This chain's CDR3 is CAISVGGLSQETQYF. The CDR3 DNA follows: TGTGCCATCAGTGTTGGGGGACTAAGCCAAGAGACCCAGTACTTC.

This CDR3 is CASSLRTSGGAAGELFF. The CDR3 DNA follows: TGCGCCAGCAGCCTTAGGACTAGCGGGGGGGCCGCCGGGGAGCTGTTTTTT. The chain employs TRBV5-1 and TRBJ2-2; 15 nucleotides line up with TRBD2. Germline-derived CDR1 and CDR2 are SGHRS and YFSETQ. The CDR3 contains 17 residues. With V trimmed by 4 bases and J by 6 bases, 7 bases remained unmatched. Together with reference TRBV5-1 and TRBJ2-2, the CDR3 gives the full variable domain: KAGVTQTPRYLIKTRGQQVTLSCSPISGHRSVSWYQQTPGQGLQFLFEYFSETQRNKGNFPGRFSGRQFSNSRSEMNVSTLELGDSALYLCASSLRTSGGAAGELFFGEGSRLTVL.

This clone occurred a few times. The genes are TRBV5-1 and TRBJ1-5; D perhaps matches TRBD1 (5 bases). The CDR3 consists of 15 residues. The V and J ends lost 0 bases and 5 bases respectively, with 12 bases between them. Germline V gene lookup returns CDR1 SGHRS and CDR2 YFSETQ. CDR3 sequence reads: CASSLVGGPDQPQHF. The CDR3 coding sequence is TGCGCCAGCAGCTTGGTGGGGGGTCCAGATCAGCCCCAGCATTTT.

The CDR3 DNA follows: TGTGCCAGCAGCGACCTAGGGGACAGGACTGAAGCTTTCTTT. Translated: CASSDLGDRTEAFF. The chain uses TRBV6-5 and TRBJ1-1, with 8 bases matching TRBD1. The length of the CDR3 is 14 residues. V gave up 6 bases and J gave up 5 bases; unmatched junction bases: 8. Germline CDR1 and CDR2: MNHEY and SVGAGI.

The chain links TRBV2 to TRBJ2-1; D possibly corresponds to TRBD2 (7 bases). This CDR3 region has 14 residues. Per the germline V gene, CDR1 is SNHLY and CDR2 is FYNNEI. Trimming removed 5 bases from V and 7 bases from J, with 15 bases in between. The CDR3 sequence is CASSQQGGKNEQFF. CDR3 nucleotide sequence: TGTGCCAGCAGTCAACAGGGAGGGAAAAATGAGCAGTTCTTC.

The gene calls are TRBV6-2 or TRBV6-3 and TRBJ2-7, with 12 nucleotides matching TRBD2. The CDR3 runs to 14 residues. In germline, CDR1 is MNHEY, CDR2 SVGEGT. Unmatched junction bases numbered 6, after V lost 6 bases and J lost 6 bases. CDR3 DNA: TGTGCCAGCAGCCGGACTAGCGGGACTAGCGAGCAGTACTTC. This sequence encodes CASSRTSGTSEQYF.

The chain combines TRBV5-5 with TRBJ1-1; TRBD1 might be the D (5 bases). V shed 0 bases and J shed 2 bases, with 11 bases lying between them. This CDR3 has 15 amino acids. Germline lookup yields CDR1 SGHKS and CDR2 YYEKEE (reference sequence). The CDR3 nucleotides are TGTGCCAGCAGCTTGGGCGCAGGGTTTAACACTGAAGCTTTCTTT. Protein sequence: CASSLGAGFNTEAFF.

The chain couples TRBV5-1 to TRBJ1-5, with 7 bases lining up with TRBD1. With 1 base clipped from V and 6 bases from J, the junction kept 7 bases outside the gene matches. The CDR3 runs 15 residues. Looked up from germline, CDR1 is SGHRS and CDR2 is YFSETQ. The CDR3 loop is CASSLTGAFSQPQHF. DNA for the CDR3: TGCGCCAGCAGCTTGACAGGGGCCTTTAGTCAGCCCCAGCATTTT.

This clone was found many times. J is TRBJ2-5 and V is TRBV3-1 (or the pseudogene TRBV3-2); 9 nucleotides align to TRBD2. CDR1 and CDR2 from the germline V gene are LGHDT and YNNKEL (reference sequence). The ends lost 1 base at V and 2 bases at J; junction bases unmatched: 8. The CDR3 is made up of 17 amino acids. CDR3 in amino acids: CASSQVLAAGGQETQYF. CDR3 DNA: TGTGCCAGCAGCCAAGTGCTGGCTGCGGGGGGGCAAGAGACCCAGTACTTC.

The chain recombines TRBV18 with TRBJ2-1; 7 nucleotides agree with TRBD2. The CDR3 totals 13 residues. From germline, CDR1 is KGHSH and CDR2 LQKENI. Unmatched junction bases numbered 2, after V lost 4 bases and J lost 5 bases. The CDR3 DNA reads as TGTGCCAGCTCACTGGGACTAAACAATGAGCAGTTCTTC. Residues: CASSLGLNNEQFF.

The rearrangement uses TRBV7-9 and TRBJ1-5, with D maybe TRBD1 (5 bases). V shed 1 base and J shed 6 bases, with 10 bases lying between them. The CDR3 contains 14 residues. Germline assignment: CDR1 SEHNR and CDR2 FQNEAQ (reference sequence). CDR3 in amino acids: CASSLGSGLQPQHF. The CDR3 DNA sequence: TGTGCCAGCAGCTTAGGGTCAGGGCTTCAGCCCCAGCATTTT.

The chain joins TRBV6-6 to TRBJ2-2; tentative D call: TRBD2 (7 bases). There are 14 residues in the CDR3. Per the germline V gene, CDR1 is MNHNY and CDR2 is SVGAGI (reference sequence). Trimming left V 6 bases short and J 4 bases short, with 12 bases between. The CDR3 loop reads CASSPRGGTGELFF. In nucleotides, the CDR3 is TGTGCCAGCAGCCCGAGGGGGGGCACCGGGGAGCTGTTTTTT.

The rearrangement joins TRBV6-2 or TRBV6-3 to TRBJ2-7, with 10 bases matching TRBD1. V trimming: 4 bases; J trimming: 4 bases; junction bases outside the gene matches: 7. The CDR3 runs 15 residues. Germline-derived CDR1 and CDR2 are MNHEY and SVGEGT. Here the CDR3 DNA reads TGTGCCAGCAGTTGGTCTCGGACAGGGGGGTACGAGCAGTACTTC. It codes for CASSWSRTGGYEQYF.